These 28 T cell receptor beta chains were sequenced from one sample in a study of beta chain features in type 1 diabetes. Study outcomes and limitations: Among patients with Type 1 diabetes, TCRB CDR3s were moderately but significantly shorter in every one of the four CD4+ subsets.

Antigens for these TCRs are unknown. Isolated RNA was reverse transcribed in full, so expressed TCRB transcripts were sequenced. Profiled with immunoSEQ multiplex PCR; TCRdb holds only in-frame clones, not every one. The sample holds around 690,000 clones; roughly 12% are singletons and the top ten take more than 0.09%. Sequencing input: naive CD4+ T cells from blood. The receptors were sampled from a man under 40 with type 1 diabetes.

This clone turned up a few times. The gene calls are TRBV20-1 and TRBJ1-2; D perhaps matches TRBD1 (5 bases). Looked up from germline, CDR1 is DFQATT and CDR2 is SNEGSKA (reference sequence). The CDR3 is 11 residues long. V gave up 8 bases and J gave up 5 bases, with 12 bases separating them. Written as DNA, the CDR3 is TGCAGTATCGGGACGGAATATGGCTACACCTTC. This codes for CSIGTEYGYTF.

This clone showed up just a few times. The chain combines TRBV7-9 with TRBJ2-5; tentatively, D is TRBD2 (6 bases). CDR3 size: 14 residues. Trimming removed 4 bases at V and 5 bases at J, with 14 bases between. Germline V lookup: CDR1 SEHNR, CDR2 FQNEAQ (reference sequence). The DNA for the CDR3 is TGTGCCAGCAGCTGGGGACTCTTACTGGAGACCCAGTACTTC. As protein: CASSWGLLLETQYF.

V usage is TRBV2 and J usage is TRBJ1-6; TRBD1 agrees at 8 bases. This CDR3 comprises 16 residues. In germline, CDR1 is SNHLY, CDR2 FYNNEI. With 5 bases clipped from V and 7 bases from J, the junction kept 10 bases outside the gene matches. Here the CDR3 reads CASSKKGQAGNSPLHF. The CDR3 nucleotides read TGTGCCAGCAGTAAAAAGGGACAGGCGGGAAATTCACCCCTCCACTTT.

The chain carries TRBV6-5 and TRBJ2-1; 12 bases line up with TRBD2. The trim removed 5 bases at V and 6 bases at J, leaving 5 bases unmatched. This CDR3 contains 15 residues. Germline values: CDR1 MNHEY, CDR2 SVGAGI. CDR3 region: CASSAWTSGANEQFF. CDR3 DNA: TGTGCCAGCAGTGCTTGGACTAGCGGGGCCAATGAGCAGTTCTTC.

The V call is TRBV12-5, the J call TRBJ2-1; 9 bases are a match to TRBD2. With 11 bases clipped from V and 8 bases from J, the junction kept 10 bases outside the gene matches. There are 13 residues in the CDR3. CDR1 LGHNT and CDR2 FRNRAP come from the germline V gene. As DNA, the CDR3 is TGTGCTTCTACCTCCGGGACTAGCTATGAGCAGTTCTTC. Translating it yields CASTSGTSYEQFF.

This clone showed up just a few times. CDR3 sequence: CASSQEGTGAPNTEAFF. The CDR3 bases are TGCGCCAGCAGCCAAGAGGGGACCGGGGCCCCCAACACTGAAGCTTTCTTT. The chain uses TRBV4-3 and TRBJ1-1; D might be TRBD1 (5 bases). Trimming cost V 0 bases and J 2 bases, with 16 bases left between them. The germline CDR1 and CDR2 sequences are LGHNA and YSLEER. The CDR3 covers 17 residues.

This clone showed up just a few times. The chain has TRBV7-9 and TRBJ2-1; 7 nucleotides agree with TRBD1. Germline trimming cut 10 bases from V and 7 bases from J; bases unmatched to any gene: 16. Germline loops: CDR1 SEHNR, CDR2 FQNEAQ (reference sequence). The CDR3 length is 15 residues. Here the CDR3 reads CATFPAGGMLNEQFF. As DNA, the CDR3 is TGTGCCACCTTCCCAGCAGGGGGAATGTTGAATGAGCAGTTCTTC.

This clone was observed once. This chain links TRBV5-6 with TRBJ2-1, with 7 nucleotides matching TRBD1. The CDR3 length is 16 residues. Germline V gives CDR1 SGHDT, CDR2 YYEEEE. V lost 3 bases, J lost 0 bases, and 6 bases stayed unmatched. The CDR3 protein is CASSWGTDGSYNEQFF. CDR3 coding DNA: TGTGCCAGCAGCTGGGGGACAGACGGCTCCTACAATGAGCAGTTCTTC. Combining the CDR3 with reference TRBV5-6 and TRBJ2-1 gives the whole variable domain DAGVTQSPTHLIKTRGQQVTLRCSPKSGHDTVSWYQQALGQGPQFIFQYYEEEERQRGNFPDRFSGHQFPNYSSELNVNALLLGDSALYLCASSWGTDGSYNEQFFGPGTRLTVL.

In this sample, this clone turned up a few times. The rearrangement uses TRBV7-2 and TRBJ2-3, with D tentatively TRBD1 or TRBD2 (5 bases each). The CDR3 has 14 amino acids. The ends were cut back, 8 bases at V and 0 bases at J, with 12 bases in the middle. Germline-derived CDR1 and CDR2 are SGHTA and FQGNSA. CDR3 nucleotide sequence: TGTGCCAGCGGGACGGGGTTTAGCACAGATACGCAGTATTTT. Translating it yields CASGTGFSTDTQYF.

A few counts support this clone. This chain links TRBV7-2 with TRBJ1-1, with D uncertain. Deletions cut 1 base from V and 1 base from J, with 7 bases between. Germline V gene sequence: CDR1 SGHTA, CDR2 FQGNSA. CDR3 length: 14 residues. The CDR3 nucleotides are TGTGCCAGCAGCTTAGGGCAGCCGAACACTGAAGCTTTCTTT. Translated, it gives CASSLGQPNTEAFF. Together with reference TRBV7-2 and TRBJ1-1, the CDR3 gives the full variable domain: GAGVSQSPSNKVTEKGKDVELRCDPISGHTALYWYRQSLGQGLEFLIYFQGNSAPDKSGLPSDRFSAERTGGSVSTLTIQRTQQEDSAVYLCASSLGQPNTEAFFGQGTRLTVV.

The V and J genes are TRBV29-1 and TRBJ2-5, with D possibly matching TRBD2 (5 bases). Germline V gene sequence: CDR1 SQVTM, CDR2 ANQGSEA. This CDR3 contains 17 residues. Trimming pared 7 bases from V and 2 bases from J, leaving 26 bases between. The CDR3 sequence: CSATGVVPRPAQETQYF. Here the CDR3 DNA reads TGCAGCGCGACCGGGGTCGTGCCGCGTCCGGCACAAGAGACCCAGTACTTC.

This rearrangement joins TRBV11-2 to TRBJ1-2; D is unresolved. The CDR3 has 13 residues. V was clipped by 0 bases and J by 4 bases, with 6 bases between them. Germline CDR1 SGHAT, CDR2 FQNNGV. The CDR3 is CASSLDGGYGYTF. CDR3 nucleotide sequence: TGTGCCAGCAGCTTAGATGGTGGCTATGGCTACACCTTC.

This chain joins TRBV14 and TRBJ2-7; 9 bases fit TRBD1. The CDR3 totals 16 residues. Looked up from germline, CDR1 is SGHDN and CDR2 is FVKESK. After removal of 2 bases from V and 5 bases from J, the junction contained 10 bases not matched to a gene. The CDR3 DNA follows: TGTGCCAGCAGCCAATGGGGGACAGGGAATAGCGACGAGCAGTACTTC. Residues: CASSQWGTGNSDEQYF.

There are a few counts of this clone. This specimen includes other DNA sequences encoding the same CDR3. The rearrangement joins TRBV9 to TRBJ1-2; 9 bases align to TRBD1. Looked up from germline, CDR1 is SGDLS and CDR2 is YYNGEE. The CDR3 consists of 13 residues. The V gene end was trimmed by 3 bases and the J gene end by 4 bases; junction bases not matched to a gene: 1. CDR3 DNA: TGTGCCAGCAGCGAGGGACAGGGCTATGGCTACACCTTC. Translating it yields CASSEGQGYGYTF.

The CDR3 DNA sequence: TGTGCCAGCAGCTCGACCCGACAGGGTGGCCAGCCCCAGCATTTT. Translated: CASSSTRQGGQPQHF. The chain recombines TRBV7-2 with TRBJ1-5; 7 bases are a match to TRBD1. Trimming removed 4 bases from V and 7 bases from J; junction bases left unmatched: 10. Germline V CDR1 and CDR2: SGHTA, FQGNSA. This CDR3 has 15 amino acids.

The chain recombines TRBV30 with TRBJ1-3; D is unresolved. V was pared by 4 bases and J by 0 bases, with 10 bases between. CDR3 length equals 14 residues. CDR1 GTSNPN and CDR2 SVGIG come from the germline V gene (reference sequence). The CDR3 protein is CAWIGSYSGNTIYF. CDR3 coding DNA: TGTGCCTGGATCGGTAGTTACTCTGGAAACACCATATATTTT.

The chain recombines TRBV7-9 with TRBJ1-3; D remains ambiguous. The germline gives CDR1 SEHNR, CDR2 FQNEAQ (reference sequence). The CDR3 length is 15 residues. Trimming took off 5 bases at V and 4 bases at J, with 15 bases between the two ends. Here the CDR3 DNA reads TGTGCCAGCAGCCCAGCCCCCCGACGGGGAAACACCATATATTTT. Translating gives CASSPAPRRGNTIYF.

This chain links TRBV7-6 with TRBJ2-2; D is possibly TRBD2 (6 bases). The V gene's germline CDR1 is SGHVS and CDR2 FNYEAQ. V shed 1 base and J shed 0 bases, with 12 bases lying between them. The CDR3 spans 17 residues. The CDR3 reads CASSLESSGSNTGELFF. The CDR3 region has the DNA TGTGCCAGCAGCTTAGAATCCAGCGGGTCGAACACCGGGGAGCTGTTTTTT.

This clone was seen only a few times. The chain joins TRBV6-1 to TRBJ1-2; 7 bases fit TRBD1. Per germline, CDR1 MNHNS and CDR2 SASEGT. V shed 4 bases and J 5 bases; nucleotides not matched to a gene: 7. The CDR3 runs to 14 residues. Here the CDR3 reads CASSGQGLRYGYTF. CDR3 coding DNA: TGTGCCAGCAGTGGACAGGGACTTCGGTATGGCTACACCTTC.

The rearrangement uses TRBV5-4 and TRBJ2-1; 7 positions match TRBD2. The CDR3 has 15 residues. Per germline, CDR1 SGHNT and CDR2 YYREEE (reference sequence). J gave up 7 bases and V 4 bases, and 11 bases lay outside the gene matches. The CDR3 sequence is CASSPRGEVWNEQFF. The DNA for the CDR3 is TGTGCCAGCAGCCCCCGGGGGGAAGTATGGAATGAGCAGTTCTTC. The full variable domain, its missing parts supplied by reference TRBV5-4 and TRBJ2-1, is ETGVTQSPTHLIKTRGQQVTLRCSSQSGHNTVSWYQQALGQGPQFIFQYYREEENGRGNFPPRFSGLQFPNYSSELNVNALELDDSALYLCASSPRGEVWNEQFFGPGTRLTVL.

V gene TRBV7-2 combines with J gene TRBJ1-5; D is uncertain. CDR1 and CDR2 from the germline V gene are SGHTA and FQGNSA. The V and J ends lost 1 base and 3 bases respectively, with 10 bases between them. The length of the CDR3 is 15 residues. CDR3 nucleotide sequence: TGTGCCAGCAGCTTAGTATACGGACCCAATCAGCCCCAGCATTTT. This gives the protein CASSLVYGPNQPQHF.

The chain links TRBV19 to TRBJ2-7; D unclear. Germline V lookup: CDR1 LNHDA, CDR2 SQIVND (reference sequence). The length of the CDR3 is 13 residues. Trimming removed 5 bases from V and 4 bases from J, with 12 bases in between. The CDR3 DNA sequence: TGTGCCAGTAGTGTACACAAGGAGTACGAGCAGTACTTC. Its translation is CASSVHKEYEQYF. Looking up the rest from reference TRBV19 and TRBJ2-7 gives the full variable domain: DGGITQSPKYLFRKEGQNVTLSCEQNLNHDAMYWYRQDPGQGLRLIYYSQIVNDFQKGDIAEGYSVSREKKESFPLTVTSAQKNPTAFYLCASSVHKEYEQYFGPGTRLTVT.

The CDR3 DNA reads as TGTGCCAGCACCTCCTCGGTCGCTAAAGAGACCCAGTACTTC. Translating it yields CASTSSVAKETQYF. The chain is built from TRBV6-5 and TRBJ2-5; D gene uncertain. The CDR3 contains 14 residues. V lost 7 bases to trimming and J lost 3 bases, with 15 bases between them. Per germline, CDR1 MNHEY and CDR2 SVGAGI.

This clone was seen only a few times. This sequence joins TRBV18 and TRBJ1-2; D gene ambiguous. Between the trimmed V and J ends, which lost 3 bases and 2 bases, there was a span of 16 bases. CDR1 KGHSH and CDR2 LQKENI come from the germline V gene. The CDR3 sequence is 16 residues long. The DNA for the CDR3 is TGTGCCAGCTCACCCCCTGGACCAGCTACAAACTATGGCTACACCTTC. It specifies CASSPPGPATNYGYTF.

The rearrangement joins TRBV10-2 to TRBJ2-7, with TRBD1 matching over 9 bases. Germline CDR1 reads WSHSY; CDR2 reads SAAADI. V gave up 10 bases and J gave up 2 bases; unmatched junction bases: 6. This CDR3 region has 13 residues. Written as DNA, the CDR3 is TGCGCCACCGGGCGGACAGGGGCCTACGAGCAGTACTTC. Its translation is CATGRTGAYEQYF.

This clone was recorded a few times. The J gene is TRBJ2-1, the V gene TRBV5-1, with D perhaps TRBD2 (5 bases). Trimming took 4 bases from V and 8 from J, leaving 10 bases between them. The CDR3 runs 12 residues. Germline V CDR1 and CDR2: SGHRS, YFSETQ. The CDR3 DNA is TGCGCCAGCAGCCTCGGGGAGTATGAGCAGTTCTTC. It encodes CASSLGEYEQFF.

The chain has TRBV27 and TRBJ1-3; D remains ambiguous. V was pared by 5 bases and J by 0 bases, with 8 bases between. Germline values: CDR1 MNHEY, CDR2 SMNVEV (reference sequence). The CDR3 sequence is 14 residues long. CDR3 loop: CASSDLSSGNTIYF. The CDR3 DNA follows: TGTGCCAGCAGTGACTTGAGCTCTGGAAACACCATATATTTT.

In this sample, this clone turned up a few times. This chain uses TRBV6-6 with TRBJ1-2; maybe TRBD1 (6 bases). CDR1 and CDR2 (germline): MNHNY, SVGAGI (reference sequence). Trimming pared 4 bases from V and 7 bases from J, leaving 19 bases between. CDR3 size: 15 residues. CDR3 coding DNA: TGTGCCAGCAGTTCCCATCCCGGGACAAAGGGTGGCTACACCTTC. Its protein product is CASSSHPGTKGGYTF.